The 26 T cell receptor beta chains presented below share a single source sample, sequenced in a study of cytomegalovirus exposure and HLA in healthy donors. The PCR was carried out with 60 Vbeta primers and 13 Jbeta primers. The repertoire was sequenced with immunoSEQ multiplex PCR; TCRdb's copy has only in-frame clones and lacks some. The table lists around 230,000 clones, around 83% of them singletons. The sequenced sample consisted of PBMCs. The receptors were sampled from a girl aged 2-9 years in good health and CMV-seronegative.

The V gene is TRBV2, the J gene TRBJ1-2; D perhaps matches TRBD1 (5 bases). Per the germline V gene, CDR1 is SNHLY and CDR2 is FYNNEI. This CDR3 is built from 12 residues. V was cut by 4 bases and J by 7 bases, with 10 bases left in between. CDR3 residues: CASSGQGSGYTF. CDR3 DNA sequence: TGTGCCAGCAGTGGGCAGGGATCTGGCTACACCTTC. Looking up the rest from reference TRBV2 and TRBJ1-2 gives the full variable domain: EPEVTQTPSHQVTQMGQEVILRCVPISNHLYFYWYRQILGQKVEFLVSFYNNEISEKSEIFDDQFSVERPDGSNFTLKIRSTKLEDSAMYFCASSGQGSGYTFGSGTRLTVV.

The chain couples TRBV2 to TRBJ1-5; 9 nucleotides match TRBD1. The CDR3 consists of 15 residues. Looked up from germline, CDR1 is SNHLY and CDR2 is FYNNEI. After removal of 8 bases from V and 3 bases from J, the junction contained 8 bases not matched to a gene. The CDR3 is CASAARTGANQPQHF. The CDR3, as DNA: TGTGCCAGCGCTGCCAGGACAGGGGCCAATCAGCCCCAGCATTTT.

V usage is TRBV30 and J usage is TRBJ2-5, with a weak D call TRBD2 (5 bases). Germline V gene lookup returns CDR1 GTSNPN and CDR2 SVGIG (reference sequence). The CDR3 runs to 14 residues. Trimming stripped 2 bases from V and 3 bases from J, with 13 bases between. The DNA of the CDR3 is TGTGCCTGGAGTCAAACGGGGATAGAAGAGACCCAGTACTTC. Translation gives CAWSQTGIEETQYF.

This chain connects TRBV7-9 to TRBJ1-2; no firm D call. This CDR3 spans 17 amino acids. Germline V lookup: CDR1 SEHNR, CDR2 FQNEAQ (reference sequence). Trimming pared 5 bases from V and 2 bases from J, leaving 21 bases between. CDR3 DNA: TGTGCCAGCAGCCCTAAACTGACTTGGCCCTTCAACTATGGCTACACCTTC. This encodes CASSPKLTWPFNYGYTF.

The chain employs TRBV12-5 and TRBJ1-5; D remains unclear. With 5 bases removed from V and 0 bases from J, the gap between germline ends came to 8 bases. CDR1 and CDR2 from the germline V gene are LGHNT and FRNRAP. The CDR3 has 14 amino acids. CDR3 amino acids: CASGPGSSNQPQHF. The CDR3 DNA follows: TGTGCTAGTGGTCCTGGGAGTAGCAATCAGCCCCAGCATTTT.

In this sample, this clone turned up a few times. The chain uses TRBV4-2 and TRBJ1-1; 8 bases are shared with TRBD1. Germline V lookup: CDR1 LGHNA, CDR2 YNFKEQ. Unmatched junction bases numbered 11, after V lost 5 bases and J lost 6 bases. The CDR3 has 15 residues. CDR3 loop: CASSKEDRDAAEAFF. CDR3 bases: TGTGCCAGCAGCAAGGAGGACAGGGATGCCGCTGAAGCTTTCTTT.

The CDR3 loop is CASTAGTGYETQYF. Written as DNA, the CDR3 is TGCGCCAGCACCGCCGGGACAGGGTATGAGACCCAGTACTTC. The chain has TRBV5-1 and TRBJ2-5, with TRBD1 identical over 9 bases. The trim removed 6 bases at V and 5 bases at J, leaving 8 bases unmatched. Germline CDR1 is SGHRS and CDR2 is YFSETQ. The CDR3 consists of 14 residues.

The V gene is TRBV6-5, the J gene TRBJ2-1; possible D gene TRBD2, 5 bases. V lost 4 bases and J lost 9, with 19 bases in between. Germline CDR1 and CDR2: MNHEY and SVGAGI. This CDR3 has 15 residues. CDR3 nucleotides: TGTGCCAGCAGTTTAAACGGGAATCCCGGGCCTGAGCAGTTCTTC. The encoded protein is CASSLNGNPGPEQFF.

This clone was detected only a few times. The rearrangement joins TRBV29-1 to TRBJ1-2, with D hard to call. Per germline, CDR1 SQVTM and CDR2 ANQGSEA. The CDR3 is made up of 12 amino acids. The germline V and J ends were trimmed by 5 bases and 8 bases, with 15 bases remaining between them. For the CDR3, the DNA is TGCAGCGTTCCCCCCTTGGAGGCCGGCTACACCTTC. Translating gives CSVPPLEAGYTF.

The V and J genes are TRBV28 and TRBJ1-1; 8 bases match TRBD1. Losses at the gene ends were 1 base for V and 5 bases for J; bases not matched to a gene: 6. The CDR3 runs 15 residues. Germline V gives CDR1 MDHEN, CDR2 SYDVKM. The chain's CDR3 is CASSLLDRDVTEAFF. CDR3 DNA: TGTGCCAGCAGTTTATTGGACAGGGACGTGACTGAAGCTTTCTTT.

The chain has TRBV5-4 and TRBJ2-5; D is undetermined. Germline values: CDR1 SGHNT, CDR2 YYREEE (reference sequence). With 3 bases removed from V and 5 bases from J, the gap between germline ends came to 5 bases. The CDR3 totals 11 residues. CDR3: CASSYGETQYF. For the CDR3, the DNA is TGTGCCAGCAGCTACGGGGAGACCCAGTACTTC. The full variable domain, with the rest looked up from reference TRBV5-4 and TRBJ2-5, is ETGVTQSPTHLIKTRGQQVTLRCSSQSGHNTVSWYQQALGQGPQFIFQYYREEENGRGNFPPRFSGLQFPNYSSELNVNALELDDSALYLCASSYGETQYFGPGTRLLVL.

The chain has TRBV2 and TRBJ2-1, with D possibly TRBD1 on 6 matching bases. This CDR3 contains 15 residues. V lost 4 bases to trimming and J lost 3 bases, with 13 bases between them. Germline lookup yields CDR1 SNHLY and CDR2 FYNNEI. The CDR3 protein is CASSVGGGGYNEQFF. CDR3 DNA sequence: TGTGCCAGCAGTGTAGGGGGTGGGGGCTACAATGAGCAGTTCTTC.

V gene TRBV19 combines with J gene TRBJ1-3, with D possibly being TRBD1 (5 bases). The germline V and J ends were trimmed by 7 bases and 1 base, with 11 bases remaining between them. The CDR3 is made up of 14 amino acids. Germline V gene lookup returns CDR1 LNHDA and CDR2 SQIVND (reference sequence). The CDR3 loop is CASTTGSSGNTIYF. The CDR3 bases are TGTGCCAGTACTACAGGCTCGTCTGGAAACACCATATATTTT.

For this clone: The sample holds other DNA sequences that translate to the same CDR3. The V and J genes are TRBV25-1 and TRBJ2-7; weak D call: TRBD1 (5 bases). The CDR3 is made up of 15 amino acids. The germline CDR1 and CDR2 sequences are MGHDK and SYGVNS. V lost 1 base and J 1 base, leaving 11 bases between the germline ends. CDR3 in amino acids: CASSELRGKSYEQYF. The CDR3 DNA follows: TGTGCCAGCAGTGAATTAAGGGGCAAATCCTACGAGCAGTACTTC.

Comments on this clone: Compared with germline, one end of the junction differs, possibly owing to a read error. This chain connects TRBV13 to TRBJ2-7; 10 nucleotides agree with TRBD1. Germline V gene sequence: CDR1 PRHDT, CDR2 FYEKMQ (reference sequence). This CDR3 has 15 amino acids. CDR3 loop: CASSFLTGGSSEQYF. CDR3 coding DNA: TGTGCCAGCAGCTTCCTGACAGGGGGCTCCTCCGAGCAGTACTTC.

The chain joins TRBV9 to TRBJ1-6; D might be TRBD1 (5 bases). V lost 0 bases and J lost 2, with 9 bases in between. Germline CDR1 and CDR2: SGDLS and YYNGEE. The CDR3 length is 16 residues. CDR3 protein: CASSVERQPYNSPLHF. In DNA, the CDR3 is TGTGCCAGCAGCGTAGAACGACAGCCCTATAATTCACCCCTCCACTTT.

This chain connects TRBV7-9 to TRBJ2-7, with a tentative D call TRBD1 (5 bases). Germline CDR1 is SEHNR and CDR2 is FQNEAQ (reference sequence). Deletions cut 2 bases from V and 2 bases from J, with 10 bases between. CDR3 length: 14 amino acids. The CDR3 spells CASSLLGRPYEQYF. The CDR3 coding sequence is TGTGCCAGCAGCTTATTGGGGCGCCCCTACGAGCAGTACTTC.

This clone was seen only a few times. The chain recombines TRBV10-3 with TRBJ1-2, with 7 bases aligning to TRBD1. This CDR3 is built from 13 residues. Trimming took 6 bases from V and 5 from J; bases not matched to a gene: 6. Germline values: CDR1 ENHRY, CDR2 SYGVKD. As DNA, the CDR3 is TGTGCCATCAGCCTGACAGGGTCTTATGGCTACACCTTC. Translating it yields CAISLTGSYGYTF.

The rearrangement joins TRBV4-1 to TRBJ1-2; no clear D gene. Trimming removed 1 base from V and 3 bases from J, with 9 bases in between. This CDR3 is 14 amino acids long. Looked up from germline, CDR1 is MGHRA and CDR2 is YSYEKL. The CDR3 reads CASSQVVLDYGYTF. The DNA for the CDR3 is TGCGCCAGCAGCCAAGTAGTTCTGGACTATGGCTACACCTTC.

This chain connects TRBV7-3 to TRBJ1-6; 7 nucleotides align to TRBD1. V shed 1 base and J 6 bases; nucleotides not matched to a gene: 12. The CDR3 runs to 18 residues. Germline values: CDR1 SGHTA, CDR2 FQGTGA. CDR3 coding DNA: TGTGCCAGCAGCTTAAGGGGGCGAGGGGGCGCCGGTAATTCACCCCTCCACTTT. Its protein is CASSLRGRGGAGNSPLHF.

J is TRBJ2-7 and V is TRBV27, with TRBD1 matching 11 bases. Germline assignment: CDR1 MNHEY and CDR2 SMNVEV (reference sequence). The trim removed 5 bases at V and 3 bases at J, leaving 6 bases unmatched. The CDR3 runs 15 residues. CDR3 sequence: CASSKTGTGGYEQYF. DNA for the CDR3: TGTGCCAGCAGTAAAACCGGGACAGGGGGCTACGAGCAGTACTTC.

The J gene is TRBJ1-6, the V gene TRBV15; D unclear. The CDR3 spans 13 residues. CDR1 and CDR2 from the germline V gene are LNHNV and YYDKDF (reference sequence). The ends were cut back, 1 base at V and 8 bases at J, with 6 bases in the middle. The CDR3 DNA reads TGTGCCACCAGCAGAGCCGAGGATTCACCCCTCCACTTT. This sequence encodes CATSRAEDSPLHF. Using reference TRBV15 and TRBJ1-6 for the parts outside the CDR3, the full variable domain is DAMVIQNPRYQVTQFGKPVTLSCSQTLNHNVMYWYQQKSSQAPKLLFHYYDKDFNNEADTPDNFQSRRPNTSFCFLDIRSPGLGDTAMYLCATSRAEDSPLHFGNGTRLTVT.

The V and J genes are TRBV27 and TRBJ1-5; perhaps TRBD1 as D (5 bases). V lost 1 base to trimming and J lost 7 bases, with 11 bases between them. Per the germline V gene, CDR1 is MNHEY and CDR2 is SMNVEV (reference sequence). The CDR3 extends over 14 amino acids. This chain's CDR3 is CASSLWAGKQPQHF. In nucleotides, the CDR3 is TGTGCCAGCAGTTTATGGGCAGGGAAACAGCCCCAGCATTTT.

This chain connects TRBV19 to TRBJ2-7; no firm D call. There are 13 residues in the CDR3. V lost 3 bases, J lost 3 bases, and 9 bases lay in between. The V gene's germline CDR1 is LNHDA and CDR2 SQIVND (reference sequence). In nucleotides, the CDR3 is TGTGCCAGTAGTATCAGGATGTACTACGAGCAGTACTTC. Protein: CASSIRMYYEQYF.

The rearrangement joins TRBV2 to TRBJ2-7, with 10 positions matching TRBD1. Trimming took 6 bases from V and 4 from J; bases not matched to a gene: 6. CDR1 is SNHLY, CDR2 FYNNEI, per germline. The CDR3 loop spans 14 amino acids. CDR3 loop: CASRAGTGAYEQYF. The CDR3 DNA follows: TGTGCCAGCAGAGCCGGGACAGGGGCGTACGAGCAGTACTTC.

The chain combines TRBV5-4 with TRBJ2-2, with 13 bases lining up with TRBD2. Germline CDR1 and CDR2: SGHNT and YYREEE (reference sequence). The junction had 7 bases not matched to a gene; V was cut back by 4 bases and J by 7 bases. The CDR3 contains 16 residues. The CDR3 coding sequence is TGTGCCAGCAGCCCAACTAGCGGGGGGGATGGCGGGGAGCTGTTTTTT. Protein: CASSPTSGGDGGELFF.